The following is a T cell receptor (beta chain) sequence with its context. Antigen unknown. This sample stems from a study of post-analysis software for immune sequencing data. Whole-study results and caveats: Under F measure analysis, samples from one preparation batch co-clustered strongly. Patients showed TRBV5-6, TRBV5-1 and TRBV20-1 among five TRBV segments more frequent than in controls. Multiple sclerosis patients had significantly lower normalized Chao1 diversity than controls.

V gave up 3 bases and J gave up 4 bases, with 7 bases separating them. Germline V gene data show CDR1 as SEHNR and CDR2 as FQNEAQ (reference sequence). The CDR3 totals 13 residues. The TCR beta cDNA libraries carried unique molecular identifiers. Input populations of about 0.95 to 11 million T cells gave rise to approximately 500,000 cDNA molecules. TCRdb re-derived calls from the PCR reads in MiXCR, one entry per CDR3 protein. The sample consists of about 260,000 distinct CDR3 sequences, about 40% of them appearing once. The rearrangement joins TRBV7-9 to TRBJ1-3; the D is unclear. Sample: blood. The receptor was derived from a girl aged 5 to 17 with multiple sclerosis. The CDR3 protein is CASSLAEGNTIYF. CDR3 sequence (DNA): TGTGCCAGCAGCTTGGCGGAGGGAAACACCATATATTTT.